Listed here are 25 T cell receptor beta chains from one sample, sequenced in a study of PD-1 blockade in classical Hodgkin lymphoma. Clones were read by immunoSEQ multiplex PCR, and TCRdb kept only the in-frame ones, dropping some. The sample carries about 12,000 clones, approximately 88% recorded once. In every patient, relapse followed autologous stem cell transplantation, while exposure to brentuximab vedotin differed. Magnetic depletion of non-target cells from thawed PBMCs yielded purified CD8+ T cells. This material consisted of CD8+ T cells from blood, taken at baseline. Receptors were obtained from a human donor with classical Hodgkin lymphoma.

This rearrangement joins TRBV25-1 to TRBJ1-1; the D is unclear. This CDR3 has 15 amino acids. V dropped 1 base and J dropped 1 base, with 10 bases sitting between them. Germline V gene sequence: CDR1 MGHDK, CDR2 SYGVNS. CDR3 residues: CASSEWGKGNTEAFF. CDR3 nucleotide sequence: TGTGCCAGCAGTGAATGGGGTAAAGGGAACACTGAAGCTTTCTTT.

The J gene is TRBJ2-5, the V gene TRBV27; 8 bases match TRBD2. Judging by the DNA end, TRBJ2-7 fits better; the J call may be wrong. In germline, CDR1 is MNHEY, CDR2 SMNVEV (reference sequence). This CDR3 contains 14 residues. The chain's CDR3 is CASSLGTSSYEQYF. The CDR3 DNA reads TGTGCCAGCAGTTTAGGGACTAGCTCCTACGAGCAGTACTTC.

The J gene is TRBJ1-2, the V gene TRBV30; TRBD1 is a possible D gene (5 bases). V was clipped by 6 bases and J by 4 bases, with 18 bases between them. This CDR3 comprises 14 residues. In germline, CDR1 is GTSNPN, CDR2 SVGIG (reference sequence). This CDR3 is CACPRTSYPYGYTF. The CDR3 DNA reads as TGTGCCTGCCCTAGGACATCATACCCCTATGGCTACACCTTC.

This clone was seen a single time. The chain combines TRBV27 with TRBJ1-1, with 7 bases identical to TRBD1. Trimming cost V 4 bases and J 1 base; bases outside gene matches: 12. CDR1 and CDR2 from the germline V gene are MNHEY and SMNVEV (reference sequence). This CDR3 region has 17 residues. The CDR3 sequence is CASSSILLTGKNTEAFF. The CDR3 nucleotides are TGTGCCAGCAGTTCTATCCTCCTGACAGGGAAGAACACTGAAGCTTTCTTT.

V gene TRBV6-5 combines with J gene TRBJ1-1; D possibly corresponds to TRBD1 (5 bases). Trimming took off 2 bases at V and 4 bases at J, with 14 bases between the two ends. CDR3 length: 15 amino acids. Germline V CDR1 and CDR2: MNHEY, SVGAGI. The CDR3: CASSYGGRGRTEAFF. The CDR3 DNA sequence: TGTGCCAGCAGTTACGGCGGTAGGGGACGCACTGAAGCTTTCTTT.

CDR3 residues: CASSEGGSGRVDETQYF. The CDR3 DNA follows: TGTGCCAGCAGCGAGGGGGGTAGCGGGAGGGTGGATGAGACCCAGTACTTC. The chain couples TRBV9 to TRBJ2-5; the match to TRBD2 covers 11 bases. This CDR3 has 17 residues. The germline V gene has CDR1 SGDLS and CDR2 YYNGEE. V was clipped by 3 bases and J by 5 bases; unmatched bases: 12.

The chain recombines TRBV6-1 with TRBJ2-3, with 8 bases fitting TRBD2. The CDR3 sequence is 17 residues long. Losses at the gene ends were 1 base for V and 4 bases for J; bases not matched to a gene: 10. Germline-derived CDR1 and CDR2 are MNHNS and SASEGT. CDR3 protein: CASSEGSSGPRADTQYF. CDR3 DNA sequence: TGTGCCAGCAGTGAAGGGTCTAGCGGGCCTAGGGCAGATACGCAGTATTTT.

Only a few counts were recorded for this clone. The V and J genes are TRBV7-9 and TRBJ2-7, with 13 bases aligning to TRBD2. The trim removed 5 bases at V and 3 bases at J, leaving 4 bases unmatched. Germline CDR1 reads SEHNR; CDR2 reads FQNEAQ (reference sequence). This CDR3 contains 15 residues. The CDR3 DNA sequence: TGTGCCAGCAGCCCGGGACTAGCGGGAATCTACGAGCAGTACTTC. It yields the protein CASSPGLAGIYEQYF.

This chain uses TRBV11-3 with TRBJ2-3; 12 bases agree with TRBD2. The V segment lost 6 bases and the J segment 0 bases; nucleotides outside the gene matches: 4. The CDR3 is 16 amino acids. CDR1 is SGHNT and CDR2 is YENEEA in the germline V gene. CDR3 region: CASRKGTSGSTDTQYF. The DNA of the CDR3 is TGTGCCAGCAGGAAGGGGACTAGCGGGAGCACAGATACGCAGTATTTT.

This clone appeared a few times. The genes are TRBV29-1 and TRBJ1-2; no definite D call. CDR1 is SQVTM and CDR2 is ANQGSEA in the germline V gene. Trimming took 7 bases from V and 7 from J, leaving 16 bases between them. This CDR3 is 12 amino acids long. For the CDR3, the DNA is TGCAGCGCCCCAATGGAGGATGGTGGCTACACCTTC. Its translation is CSAPMEDGGYTF.

V is TRBV6-5 and J is TRBJ2-5; a weak D match, TRBD1 (5 bases). The CDR3 contains 14 residues. The germline V and J ends were trimmed by 5 bases and 2 bases, with 12 bases remaining between them. CDR1 and CDR2 from the germline V gene are MNHEY and SVGAGI. DNA for the CDR3: TGTGCCAGCAGTACTACAGGAGAACAAGAGACCCAGTACTTC. Its translation is CASSTTGEQETQYF.

V usage is TRBV28 and J usage is TRBJ2-1; 9 positions match TRBD2. The V gene end was trimmed by 1 base and the J gene end by 0 bases; junction bases not matched to a gene: 4. Per germline, CDR1 MDHEN and CDR2 SYDVKM. The CDR3 sequence is 17 residues long. The CDR3 sequence is CASSLLLAGSSYNEQFF. The CDR3 region has the DNA TGTGCCAGCAGTTTATTGCTAGCGGGGAGCTCCTACAATGAGCAGTTCTTC.

This chain uses TRBV30 with TRBJ2-1, with TRBD2 identical over 7 bases. The germline V gene has CDR1 GTSNPN and CDR2 SVGIG (reference sequence). The CDR3 loop spans 13 amino acids. Trimming took 0 bases from V and 7 from J; bases not matched to a gene: 3. The CDR3 loop is CAWSVTSENEQFF. The CDR3 nucleotides are TGTGCCTGGAGTGTAACTAGCGAAAATGAGCAGTTCTTC.

The chain carries TRBV19 and TRBJ1-4, with D perhaps matching TRBD1 (5 bases). The CDR3 is 13 residues long. Germline V gene lookup returns CDR1 LNHDA and CDR2 SQIVND (reference sequence). Between the trimmed V and J ends, which lost 6 bases and 6 bases, there was a span of 11 bases. The CDR3 loop reads CASSWSGDEKLFF. The CDR3, as DNA: TGTGCCAGTAGCTGGTCGGGGGATGAAAAACTGTTTTTT.

The chain has TRBV5-5 and TRBJ1-1; D ambiguous. The V gene lost 0 bases and the J gene lost 3 bases, with 6 bases spanning the gap. CDR1 is SGHKS, CDR2 YYEKEE, per germline (reference sequence). The CDR3 sequence is 13 residues long. Here the CDR3 reads CASSLGLHTEAFF. The CDR3, as DNA: TGTGCCAGCAGCTTGGGGTTACACACTGAAGCTTTCTTT.

The rearrangement links TRBV5-6 to TRBJ2-3; 15 bases line up with TRBD2. The CDR3 runs 16 residues. Germline assignment: CDR1 SGHDT and CDR2 YYEEEE. Trimming cost V 4 bases and J 11 bases; bases outside gene matches: 11. The CDR3 DNA reads TGTGCCAGCAGCGAGGCCGGGACTAGCGGGAGGTTGGGGCAGTATTTT. It translates to CASSEAGTSGRLGQYF.

The chain couples TRBV27 to TRBJ2-1; TRBD2 matches 9 bases. Losses at the gene ends were 0 bases for V and 5 bases for J; bases not matched to a gene: 5. From germline, CDR1 is MNHEY and CDR2 SMNVEV (reference sequence). This CDR3 is built from 16 residues. The CDR3 DNA reads as TGTGCCAGCAGTTTATCGGGGGTAGCGGGGGACAATGAGCAGTTCTTC. It codes for CASSLSGVAGDNEQFF.

This chain joins TRBV6-5 and TRBJ2-2, with D possibly called TRBD1 or TRBD2 (5 bases each). This CDR3 region has 16 residues. V lost 4 bases and J 4 bases, leaving 16 bases between the germline ends. Germline CDR1 MNHEY, CDR2 SVGAGI. This CDR3 reads CASSFDSRAGTGELFF. Here the CDR3 DNA reads TGTGCCAGCAGTTTTGATAGCAGGGCGGGCACCGGGGAGCTGTTTTTT.

This chain links TRBV21-1 with TRBJ2-2. TRBV21-1 is a pseudogene segment. CDR3 size: 17 residues. CDR3 amino acids: CASSKDISGSGDRELFF. CDR3 DNA: TGTGCCAGCAGCAAAGACATCTCAGGGTCGGGGGACAGGGAGCTGTTTTTT.

The rearrangement joins TRBV7-9 to TRBJ1-4; 10 nucleotides agree with TRBD1. The J segment lost 3 bases and the V segment lost 5 bases, leaving 9 bases of the junction unmatched. This CDR3 has 17 residues. Germline V gives CDR1 SEHNR, CDR2 FQNEAQ (reference sequence). The CDR3 nucleotides read TGTGCCAGCAGCGAATCGCGACAGGGGGCGGCTAATGAAAAACTGTTTTTT. Protein: CASSESRQGAANEKLFF.

The table lists this clone with a count of one. The chain joins TRBV30 to TRBJ2-1; no firm D call. This CDR3 spans 14 amino acids. The germline V gene encodes CDR1 GTSNPN and CDR2 SVGIG (reference sequence). Trimming stripped 2 bases from V and 4 bases from J, with 12 bases between. CDR3 amino acids: CAWSQFADYNEQFF. For the CDR3, the DNA is TGTGCCTGGAGTCAATTCGCGGATTACAATGAGCAGTTCTTC. Supplemented by reference TRBV30 and TRBJ2-1, the full variable domain reads SQTIHQWPATLVQPVGSPLSLECTVEGTSNPNLYWYRQAAGRGLQLLFYSVGIGQISSEVPQNLSASRPQDRQFILSSKKLLLSDSGFYLCAWSQFADYNEQFFGPGTRLTVL.

The J gene is TRBJ2-5, the V gene TRBV6-5; D possibly corresponds to TRBD1 (6 bases). CDR1 is MNHEY, CDR2 SVGAGI, per germline. The CDR3 has 14 residues. Trimming stripped 2 bases from V and 2 bases from J, with 9 bases between. This CDR3 reads CASSYPGQQETQYF. The CDR3 coding sequence is TGTGCCAGCAGTTACCCTGGACAGCAAGAGACCCAGTACTTC.

This chain links TRBV27 with TRBJ1-1; D is unclear. Looked up from germline, CDR1 is MNHEY and CDR2 is SMNVEV (reference sequence). V lost 2 bases and J lost 0, with 4 bases in between. The CDR3 runs to 13 residues. DNA for the CDR3: TGTGCCAGCAGTTTAGGGCTGAACACTGAAGCTTTCTTT. Translation gives CASSLGLNTEAFF.

This clone was seen just once. The CDR3 loop reads CASSRQAANTGELFF. CDR3 nucleotides: TGTGCCAGCAGCAGACAAGCCGCGAACACCGGGGAGCTGTTTTTT. This chain links TRBV25-1 with TRBJ2-2; D unclear. Trimming pared 6 bases from V and 0 bases from J, leaving 11 bases between. There are 15 residues in the CDR3. Germline CDR1 is MGHDK and CDR2 is SYGVNS.

The chain links TRBV4-2 to TRBJ1-1, with a tentative D call TRBD1 (5 bases). Trimming took off 5 bases at V and 1 base at J, with 14 bases between the two ends. The germline CDR1 and CDR2 sequences are LGHNA and YNFKEQ. The length of the CDR3 is 15 residues. The CDR3 sequence: CASSATWGRNTEAFF. CDR3 bases: TGTGCCAGCAGCGCTACTTGGGGGAGGAACACTGAAGCTTTCTTT.